What follows is one T cell receptor beta chain and its context. V was cut by 4 bases and J by 2 bases, with 12 bases left in between. Per germline, CDR1 SGHAT and CDR2 FQNNGV. The length of the CDR3 is 14 residues. This sample was included in a study of blood T cell repertoires in COVID-19. Some clones are missing from TCRdb's copy, which holds only in-frame ones; the method was immunoSEQ multiplex PCR. The sample records 200,000 to 300,000 clones, about 79% being singletons. The clonotype comes from an elderly man with acute or convalescent COVID-19. The sequencing sample was made of peripheral blood. The chain recombines TRBV11-2 with TRBJ2-7; D is possibly TRBD1 (5 bases). The CDR3 here is CASSYSTAAYEQYF. The DNA for the CDR3 is TGTGCCAGCAGCTACTCGACAGCCGCCTACGAGCAGTACTTC.